This TCR beta chain was obtained from a study of T cells of healthy individuals. Via MiXCR, TCRdb re-called the 5' RACE reads, giving one row per CDR3 protein. The sample contains 60,000 to 80,000 distinct CDR3 sequences, 15% to 20% of which appear only once. This clonotype was recorded only once. The receptor was isolated from a human donor in good health.

The CDR3 protein is CASSLAGGPQETQYF. In DNA, the CDR3 is TGTGCCAGCAGCCTAGCGGGAGGGCCCCAAGAGACCCAGTACTTC. The J gene is TRBJ2-5, the V gene TRBV2, with 12 bases matching TRBD2. Unmatched junction bases numbered 3, after V lost 6 bases and J lost 1 base. This CDR3 spans 15 amino acids. Germline values: CDR1 SNHLY, CDR2 FYNNEI.